This T cell receptor beta chain appears in the sequencing data of a study of blood T cell repertoires in COVID-19. Study details: T cells, B-cell-depleted T cells, or PBMCs supplied cDNA or gDNA.

Method: immunoSEQ multiplex PCR; TCRdb's copy keeps in-frame clones and lacks some. Among about 97,000 clones listed, around nine tenths were seen once. The ends lost 4 bases at V and 0 bases at J; junction bases unmatched: 9. CDR1 is SEHNR and CDR2 is FQNEAQ in the germline V gene (reference sequence). The CDR3 is 18 residues long. This TCR was recovered from a human donor in a cohort sampled during active COVID-19. What was sequenced was peripheral blood. The chain has TRBV7-9 and TRBJ2-1; TRBD2 agrees at 10 bases. The CDR3 sequence: CASSSPGTSATSYNEQFF. The DNA of the CDR3 is TGTGCCAGCAGCTCTCCCGGGACTAGCGCCACCTCCTACAATGAGCAGTTCTTC.